This TCR beta chain came from a study of OX40 agonist ivuxolimab in advanced cancers. Study-level findings and limits: Within 6 weeks, CD4+ and CD8+ blood T cells expanded clonally at 0.1 to 3.0 mg/kg.

Concerning this clone itself: Its cognate antigen is unknown.

CDR3 length: 16 amino acids. In germline, CDR1 is LNHDA, CDR2 SQIVND (reference sequence). The V gene lost 5 bases and the J gene lost 1 base, with 12 bases spanning the gap. TCRdb keeps only in-frame clones here, not all; method: immunoSEQ multiplex PCR. This table has tens of thousands of clones, around four fifths appearing once. Source: CD4+ or CD8+ T cells sorted from blood, taken in a trial of the OX40 agonist ivuxolimab. This receptor was taken from an adult with an advanced solid tumor such as melanoma, head and neck, liver or kidney cancer. V is TRBV19 and J is TRBJ2-6; D unclear. CDR3 DNA sequence: TGTGCCAGTAGTCCGTCGACTGCTTCTGGGGCCAACGTCCTGACTTTC. This gives the protein CASSPSTASGANVLTF.